The T cell receptor beta chain under discussion was sequenced for a study of a mutant IDH1 vaccine in newly diagnosed glioma (dated by TCRdb to the early 2020s). With respect to the entire study: Eight vaccinations were administered to patients in weeks 1, 3, 5, 7, 11, 15, 19 and 23, corresponding to visits V03 through V10. In the chemotherapy-containing groups, vaccination started alongside temozolomide cycles, whereas in patients who had radiotherapy alone it started 4-6 weeks after radiotherapy. For exploratory analyses, fewer than 30 treated patients had longitudinal TCRB deep sequencing done wherever samples were available. Peripheral blood was drawn at six visits: V03 (baseline), V05, V07, V10, V12 and V13. Before enrollment, patients had received standard therapy of radiotherapy alone, temozolomide alone, or radiochemotherapy with temozolomide; most received the combination. The roughly 30 treated patients were around 60% male and around 38% female, with a mean age of around 40 years. Broad study findings and their caveats: Vaccine-induced immune responses across multiple MHC alleles were detected in 85% to 95% of patients. PBMC samples for TCRB deep sequencing were selected based on availability. No apparent relationship was observed between pseudoprogression and alterations in the top peripheral T cell clonotypes detected by TCRB sequencing. According to the authors, sample limitations meant that analyses of patient blood samples could not be reproduced.

This sample's time point label indicates: week 23, last vaccination. Each vaccine dose, consisting of 300 ug of a 20-mer mutant IDH1 peptide in Montanide, was administered subcutaneously with topical imiquimod. Newly diagnosed WHO grade 3 or 4 IDH1-mutant astrocytomas showing loss of nuclear ATRX were present in the donors. The samples were drawn from NOA16, a multicentre, single-arm, open-label phase I trial in Germany that tested a mutant IDH1 peptide vaccine in humans for the first time. Genomic DNA for TCRB sequencing was extracted from EDTA blood using the DNeasy Blood and Tissue Kit. This clone has only one observation. Its antigen remains unidentified. Base qualities were left out, and no much larger clone turns up one base away. The CDR3 measures 16 amino acids from cysteine to phenylalanine. The entry retains the CDR3 DNA only, 48 bases that are in frame from base 1. CDR1 and CDR2 are read off the germline V gene as MNHEY and SVGAGI. V is reduced by 4 bases and J by 4 bases, leaving a spacing of 17 bases between them.

The receptor library was made with the immunoSEQ multiplex PCR assay. Rearranged TCR beta chain sequences were amplified using the hsTCRB Kit according to the manufacturer's protocol. An Illumina MiSeq was used to sequence the TCRB libraries. As for the original processing: The kit vendor's proprietary platform handled demultiplexing, trimming and gene mapping. This is the immuneACCESS table as TCRdb keeps it, with only in-frame sequences that have V and J called. A part of the clones is gone; compared with another copy, unresolved V genes explain less than half, and the rest is unexplained. V and J calls and clone size are copied from that table; D and trimming were computed from the DNA. For this sample there are under 50,000 clones; around 90% appear just once. The top ten clones comprise around 3.9% of the sample.

The chain couples TRBV6-5 to TRBJ2-1; a weak D assignment points to TRBD2 (5 bases agree). The TCR was taken from a man over 45 with glioma. Source: PBMCs, taken from a glioma patient whose treatment included an IDH1 peptide vaccine. The nucleotides read TGTGCCAGCAGTTTCGCGGTAGCCATAGCGTACAATGAGCAGTTCTTC. It codes for CASSFAVAIAYNEQFF.